This T cell receptor beta chain came from a study of lymphopenia after photon versus proton radiotherapy. This clone was seen a few times. Method: immunoSEQ multiplex PCR; TCRdb's copy keeps in-frame clones and lacks some. The sample includes tens of thousands of clones, around nine tenths of them seen just once. Trimming took off 8 bases at V and 5 bases at J, with 13 bases between the two ends. CDR1 is SEHNR and CDR2 is FQNEAQ in the germline V gene (reference sequence). The CDR3 is made up of 14 amino acids. The chain uses TRBV7-9 and TRBJ1-6, with D tentatively TRBD1 (6 bases). This clonotype was obtained from a woman aged 55 to 70 with cholangiocarcinoma. Some clones in this sample may be carry-over from other donors' samples. Sequenced material: peripheral blood, taken from a patient treated with proton-based radiotherapy. CDR3 protein: CASLGTRDNSPLHF. In DNA, the CDR3 is TGTGCCAGCTTGGGGACAAGGGATAATTCACCCCTCCACTTT.